This T cell receptor (beta chain) stems from a study of CD8+ T cells in alopecia areata. Turning to the study itself: Each day, treated patients took oral tofacitinib twice, at 5 to 10 mg per dose. The SALT score measured affected scalp surface percentage in treated patients.

General observations from the study: Greater clonality was observed in lesional scalp samples, especially alopecia totalis/universalis, versus normal scalp. Given one nonresponder, whether baseline CD8+ expansion relates to response remains uncertain.

TCR sequencing used cDNA made by reverse transcription of extracted RNA. The table came from immunoSEQ multiplex PCR; TCRdb's copy has only in-frame clones and leaves some out. The top ten hold more than 0.85% of the sample, which has over 250,000 clones, 60% seen once. About this clone: The target antigen is unknown.

The treatment here: oral pan-JAK inhibitor, 5-10 mg twice daily. Trimming at V came to 1 base and at J to 3 bases, leaving 3 bases not matched to a gene. Germline assignment: CDR1 SGHTA and CDR2 FQGNSA. The CDR3 extends over 15 amino acids. The V call is TRBV7-2, the J call TRBJ1-5; 7 bases map to TRBD1. The material sequenced was CD4+ T cells sorted from blood, taken at roughly week 52, from a patient treated with tofacitinib. This TCR derives from a human donor with alopecia areata. The CDR3 nucleotides read TGTGCCAGCAGCTTAGTGGGACAGCACAATCAGCCCCAGCATTTT. Residues: CASSLVGQHNQPQHF.